Listed below are T cell receptor beta chains from one sample, sequenced in a study of T cell responses to AZD1222 COVID-19 vaccine. Here immunoSEQ multiplex PCR was the method, and the copy in TCRdb shows in-frame clones only, minus some. The sample has some 97,000 clones, roughly 91% seen once; the top ten hold around 17%. Material: peripheral blood, obtained on day 0 of AZD1222 vaccination. These receptors all come from an adult in good health. Both conserved end residues are part of each CDR3. The order of the fields is clone size, CDR3 length, V gene, J gene, D gene, CDR3 protein, CDR3 DNA. A D gene is named only where the DNA matches it firmly. Size values are once, few and many counts, or a class for expanded clones, and some rows have none.

clone_size: .; cdr3_length: 13; v_call: TRBV21-1; j_call: TRBJ1-2; d_call: .; cdr3_aa: CASSSGPFYGYTF; cdr3_nt: TGTGCCAGCAGCAGTGGTCCTTTCTATGGCTACACCTTC
clone_size: .; cdr3_length: 16; v_call: TRBV6-6; j_call: TRBJ2-1; d_call: TRBD2; cdr3_aa: CASSYSPAGAHNEQFF; cdr3_nt: TGTGCCAGCAGTTACTCTCCAGCGGGAGCCCACAATGAGCAGTTCTTC
clone_size: .; cdr3_length: 15; v_call: TRBV27; j_call: TRBJ2-3; d_call: .; cdr3_aa: CASSSGTSSTDTQYF; cdr3_nt: TGTGCCAGCAGTTCCGGGACTTCTAGCACAGATACGCAGTATTTT
clone_size: .; cdr3_length: 15; v_call: TRBV28; j_call: TRBJ2-7; d_call: TRBD2; cdr3_aa: CASSLWTSGIGEQYF; cdr3_nt: TGTGCCAGCAGTTTGTGGACTAGCGGGATTGGTGAGCAGTACTTC
clone_size: once; cdr3_length: 17; v_call: TRBV5-5; j_call: TRBJ1-6; d_call: TRBD1; cdr3_aa: CASSLGTGGNYNSPLHF; cdr3_nt: TGTGCCAGCAGCTTGGGGACAGGGGGCAACTATAATTCACCCCTCCACTTT
clone_size: .; cdr3_length: 15; v_call: TRBV7-9; j_call: TRBJ2-7; d_call: TRBD1; cdr3_aa: CASSPGQVNSYEQYF; cdr3_nt: TGTGCCAGCAGCCCCGGACAGGTTAACAGCTACGAGCAGTACTTC
clone_size: .; cdr3_length: 18; v_call: TRBV27; j_call: TRBJ2-1; d_call: TRBD2; cdr3_aa: CASSLRTSAYGSYNEQFF; cdr3_nt: TGTGCCAGCAGTCTAAGGACTAGCGCGTATGGCTCCTACAATGAGCAGTTCTTC
clone_size: .; cdr3_length: 14; v_call: TRBV28; j_call: TRBJ1-2; d_call: .; cdr3_aa: CASSLTGRAYGYTF; cdr3_nt: TGTGCCAGCAGTTTAACGGGCAGGGCCTATGGCTACACCTTC
clone_size: .; cdr3_length: 18; v_call: TRBV24-1; j_call: TRBJ2-3; d_call: TRBD2; cdr3_aa: CATSDRSPSGGVRDTQYF; cdr3_nt: TGTGCCACCAGTGATAGGAGTCCTAGCGGGGGGGTGAGAGATACGCAGTATTTT
clone_size: .; cdr3_length: 19; v_call: TRBV24-1; j_call: TRBJ2-7; d_call: TRBD2; cdr3_aa: CATSDLWVSTSGPTYEQYF; cdr3_nt: TGTGCCACCAGTGATTTGTGGGTGTCGACTAGCGGGCCGACCTACGAGCAGTACTTC
clone_size: .; cdr3_length: 16; v_call: TRBV6-5; j_call: TRBJ1-2; d_call: .; cdr3_aa: CASSYTRQETNYGYTF; cdr3_nt: TGTGCCAGCAGTTACACGCGACAGGAGACTAACTATGGCTACACCTTC
clone_size: .; cdr3_length: 14; v_call: TRBV9; j_call: TRBJ1-1; d_call: .; cdr3_aa: CASSVEGMNTEAFF; cdr3_nt: TGTGCCAGCAGCGTAGAAGGGATGAACACTGAAGCTTTCTTT
clone_size: .; cdr3_length: 14; v_call: TRBV7-9; j_call: TRBJ2-2; d_call: .; cdr3_aa: CASSPRAGSGELFF; cdr3_nt: TGTGCCAGCAGCCCGCGGGCAGGGTCCGGGGAGCTGTTTTTT
clone_size: once; cdr3_length: 15; v_call: TRBV5-1; j_call: TRBJ2-7; d_call: .; cdr3_aa: CASSPDSRRIHEQYF; cdr3_nt: TGCGCCAGCAGCCCGGACTCCCGACGGATCCACGAGCAGTACTTC
clone_size: once; cdr3_length: 13; v_call: TRBV30; j_call: TRBJ1-2; d_call: .; cdr3_aa: CAWRKDLTIGYTF; cdr3_nt: TGTGCCTGGAGGAAGGATTTGACTATTGGCTACACCTTC
clone_size: .; cdr3_length: 18; v_call: TRBV11-3; j_call: TRBJ1-5; d_call: .; cdr3_aa: CASSLDQGNFAGNQPQHF; cdr3_nt: TGTGCCAGCAGCTTAGATCAGGGGAACTTCGCGGGCAATCAGCCCCAGCATTTT
clone_size: .; cdr3_length: 14; v_call: TRBV27; j_call: TRBJ1-1; d_call: .; cdr3_aa: CASSPTGWNTEAFF; cdr3_nt: TGTGCCAGCAGTCCCACTGGGTGGAACACTGAAGCTTTCTTT
clone_size: .; cdr3_length: 14; v_call: TRBV6-5; j_call: TRBJ1-2; d_call: TRBD1; cdr3_aa: CASRSTGQNYGYTF; cdr3_nt: TGTGCCAGCAGGAGTACGGGACAGAACTATGGCTACACCTTC
clone_size: .; cdr3_length: 14; v_call: TRBV7-8; j_call: TRBJ1-1; d_call: .; cdr3_aa: CASSLGNANTEAFF; cdr3_nt: TGTGCCAGCAGCTTAGGGAATGCGAACACTGAAGCTTTCTTT
clone_size: .; cdr3_length: 13; v_call: TRBV10-3; j_call: TRBJ2-5; d_call: .; cdr3_aa: CAITSQGEETQYF; cdr3_nt: TGTGCCATCACCTCACAGGGTGAAGAGACCCAGTACTTC
clone_size: .; cdr3_length: 15; v_call: TRBV5-6; j_call: TRBJ2-4; d_call: TRBD1; cdr3_aa: CASSGTGTGRNIQYF; cdr3_nt: TGTGCCAGCAGCGGCACGGGGACAGGGAGGAACATTCAGTACTTC
clone_size: .; cdr3_length: 14; v_call: TRBV6-2/TRBV6-3; j_call: TRBJ1-5; d_call: .; cdr3_aa: CASSYGDSNQPQHF; cdr3_nt: TGTGCCAGCAGTTACGGAGATAGCAATCAGCCCCAGCATTTT
clone_size: .; cdr3_length: 16; v_call: TRBV9; j_call: TRBJ2-1; d_call: TRBD1; cdr3_aa: CASSAKGARTYNEQFF; cdr3_nt: TGTGCCAGCAGCGCCAAGGGGGCACGGACCTACAATGAGCAGTTCTTC
clone_size: .; cdr3_length: 13; v_call: TRBV10-3; j_call: TRBJ2-7; d_call: .; cdr3_aa: CAISARGGDEQYF; cdr3_nt: TGTGCCATCAGTGCTAGAGGGGGAGACGAGCAGTACTTC
clone_size: .; cdr3_length: 17; v_call: TRBV6-2/TRBV6-3; j_call: TRBJ2-4; d_call: .; cdr3_aa: CASSYDPLTQERYIQYF; cdr3_nt: TGTGCCAGCAGTTACGACCCCTTGACCCAAGAGAGGTACATTCAGTACTTC
clone_size: .; cdr3_length: 15; v_call: TRBV9; j_call: TRBJ1-2; d_call: .; cdr3_aa: CASSVAMGSNYGYTF; cdr3_nt: TGTGCCAGCAGCGTAGCGATGGGTAGCAACTATGGCTACACCTTC
clone_size: .; cdr3_length: 14; v_call: TRBV6-5; j_call: TRBJ2-5; d_call: .; cdr3_aa: CASEFEWGQETQYF; cdr3_nt: TGTGCCAGCGAATTCGAATGGGGCCAAGAGACCCAGTACTTC
clone_size: .; cdr3_length: 16; v_call: TRBV27; j_call: TRBJ2-1; d_call: TRBD2; cdr3_aa: CASTLAGGSLYNEQFF; cdr3_nt: TGTGCCAGCACTCTCGCAGGCGGGAGTCTCTACAATGAGCAGTTCTTC
clone_size: .; cdr3_length: 15; v_call: TRBV28; j_call: TRBJ1-2; d_call: .; cdr3_aa: CAIEPGGRLGYGYTF; cdr3_nt: TGTGCCATCGAACCGGGGGGGCGATTGGGCTATGGCTACACCTTC
clone_size: .; cdr3_length: 14; v_call: TRBV7-9; j_call: TRBJ1-3; d_call: .; cdr3_aa: CASSFLLDGNTIYF; cdr3_nt: TGTGCCAGCAGCTTTCTCCTAGACGGAAACACCATATATTTT
clone_size: .; cdr3_length: 11; v_call: TRBV10-3; j_call: TRBJ2-5; d_call: TRBD1; cdr3_aa: CAIGYRGTQYF; cdr3_nt: TGTGCCATCGGATACAGGGGAACCCAGTACTTC
clone_size: few; cdr3_length: 14; v_call: TRBV29-1; j_call: TRBJ1-4; d_call: .; cdr3_aa: CSVEMNVPSEKLFF; cdr3_nt: TGCAGCGTTGAAATGAACGTTCCATCTGAAAAACTGTTTTTT
clone_size: .; cdr3_length: 15; v_call: TRBV19; j_call: TRBJ1-1; d_call: TRBD1; cdr3_aa: CASSMETGGVTEAFF; cdr3_nt: TGTGCCAGTAGTATGGAGACAGGGGGCGTGACTGAAGCTTTCTTT
clone_size: .; cdr3_length: 15; v_call: TRBV19; j_call: TRBJ2-3; d_call: TRBD2; cdr3_aa: CASKQYSGGLDTQYF; cdr3_nt: TGTGCCAGTAAACAGTACAGCGGGGGGTTAGATACGCAGTATTTT
clone_size: few; cdr3_length: 16; v_call: TRBV19; j_call: TRBJ2-5; d_call: .; cdr3_aa: CASSTVGRTTGETQYF; cdr3_nt: TGTGCCAGTAGTACTGTGGGCAGGACCACCGGGGAGACCCAGTACTTC
clone_size: .; cdr3_length: 15; v_call: TRBV3-1/TRBV3-2; j_call: TRBJ2-7; d_call: .; cdr3_aa: CASSQDLGISYEQYF; cdr3_nt: TGTGCCAGCAGCCAAGATCTCGGGATCTCCTACGAGCAGTACTTC
clone_size: .; cdr3_length: 12; v_call: TRBV10-2; j_call: TRBJ1-5; d_call: TRBD1; cdr3_aa: CASRDRDQPQHF; cdr3_nt: TGCGCCAGCAGAGACAGGGATCAGCCCCAGCATTTT
clone_size: .; cdr3_length: 15; v_call: TRBV11-2; j_call: TRBJ1-6; d_call: TRBD1; cdr3_aa: CAIKTGANFNSPLHF; cdr3_nt: TGTGCCATAAAGACAGGGGCGAACTTTAATTCACCCCTCCACTTT
clone_size: .; cdr3_length: 13; v_call: TRBV6-5; j_call: TRBJ1-1; d_call: .; cdr3_aa: CATPPGMNTEAFF; cdr3_nt: TGTGCCACCCCCCCAGGCATGAACACTGAAGCTTTCTTT
clone_size: .; cdr3_length: 14; v_call: TRBV29-1; j_call: TRBJ2-2; d_call: TRBD1; cdr3_aa: CSGLRTGGTGELFF; cdr3_nt: TGCAGCGGTCTCCGGACAGGGGGCACCGGGGAGCTGTTTTTT
clone_size: .; cdr3_length: 18; v_call: TRBV7-9; j_call: TRBJ2-1; d_call: TRBD2; cdr3_aa: CASSSRGGAGGTYNEQFF; cdr3_nt: TGTGCCAGCAGCTCCCGGGGGGGAGCGGGAGGTACCTACAATGAGCAGTTCTTC
clone_size: .; cdr3_length: 13; v_call: TRBV6-5; j_call: TRBJ1-1; d_call: .; cdr3_aa: CASSYSKGAEAFF; cdr3_nt: TGTGCCAGCAGTTACTCGAAAGGAGCTGAAGCTTTCTTT
clone_size: .; cdr3_length: 13; v_call: TRBV7-8; j_call: TRBJ2-2; d_call: .; cdr3_aa: CASSFFENGELFF; cdr3_nt: TGTGCCAGCAGCTTCTTTGAAAACGGGGAGCTGTTTTTT
clone_size: once; cdr3_length: 15; v_call: TRBV7-2; j_call: TRBJ2-2; d_call: .; cdr3_aa: CASSLPRDRSTELFF; cdr3_nt: TGTGCCAGCAGCTTACCTCGGGATCGGTCGACGGAGCTGTTTTTT
clone_size: .; cdr3_length: 15; v_call: TRBV6-1; j_call: TRBJ1-2; d_call: .; cdr3_aa: CASSEGLAGYWGYTF; cdr3_nt: TGTGCCAGCAGTGAAGGATTAGCAGGGTACTGGGGCTACACCTTC